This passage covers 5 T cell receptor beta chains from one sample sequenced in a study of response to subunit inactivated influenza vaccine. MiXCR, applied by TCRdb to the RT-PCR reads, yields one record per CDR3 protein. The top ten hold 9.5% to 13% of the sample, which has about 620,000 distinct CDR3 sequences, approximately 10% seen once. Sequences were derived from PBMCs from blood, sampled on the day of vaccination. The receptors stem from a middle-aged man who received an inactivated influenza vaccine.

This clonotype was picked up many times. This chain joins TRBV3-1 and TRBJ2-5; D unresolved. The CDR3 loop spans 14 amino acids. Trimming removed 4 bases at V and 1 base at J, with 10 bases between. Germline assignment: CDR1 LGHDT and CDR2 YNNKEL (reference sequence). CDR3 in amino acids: CASSLIAGQETQYF. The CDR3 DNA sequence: TGTGCCAGCAGCCTGATTGCCGGCCAAGAGACCCAGTACTTC.

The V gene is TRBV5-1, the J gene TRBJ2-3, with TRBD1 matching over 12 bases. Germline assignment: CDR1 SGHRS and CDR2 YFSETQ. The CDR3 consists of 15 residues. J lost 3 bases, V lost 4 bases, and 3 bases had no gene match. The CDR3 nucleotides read TGCGCCAGCAGCACGGGACAGGGGGCGACAGATACGCAGTATTTT. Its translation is CASSTGQGATDTQYF. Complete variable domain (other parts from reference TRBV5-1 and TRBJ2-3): KAGVTQTPRYLIKTRGQQVTLSCSPISGHRSVSWYQQTPGQGLQFLFEYFSETQRNKGNFPGRFSGRQFSNSRSEMNVSTLELGDSALYLCASSTGQGATDTQYFGPGTRLTVL.

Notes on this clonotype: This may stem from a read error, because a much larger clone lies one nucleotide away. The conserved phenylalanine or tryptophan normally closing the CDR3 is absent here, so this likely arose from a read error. The CDR3 loop is CASSPPRAYEQYS. The CDR3, as DNA: TGTGCCAGCTCACCACCGAGGGCTTACGAGCAGTACTCC. The chain links TRBV18 to TRBJ2-7; D is possibly TRBD2 (5 bases). Looked up from germline, CDR1 is KGHSH and CDR2 is LQKENI. The CDR3 is 13 amino acids. V was cut by 0 bases and J by 4 bases, with 7 bases left in between.

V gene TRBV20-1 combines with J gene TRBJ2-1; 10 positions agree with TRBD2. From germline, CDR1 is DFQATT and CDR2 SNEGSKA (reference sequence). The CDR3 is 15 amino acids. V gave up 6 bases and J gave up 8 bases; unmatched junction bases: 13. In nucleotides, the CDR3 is TGCAGTGCCCCCTCGGCTAGCGGGAGTGTTTATGAGCAGTTCTTC. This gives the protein CSAPSASGSVYEQFF.

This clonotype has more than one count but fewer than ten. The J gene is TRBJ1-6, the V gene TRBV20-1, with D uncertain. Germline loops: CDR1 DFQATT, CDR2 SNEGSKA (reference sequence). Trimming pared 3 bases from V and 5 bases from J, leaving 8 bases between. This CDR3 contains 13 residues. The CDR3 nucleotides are TGCAGTGCTAGTGGTCGAGATAATTCACCCCTCCACTTT. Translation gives CSASGRDNSPLHF.